Listed below are T cell receptor beta chains from one sample, sequenced in a study of T-cell reconstitution after alpha-beta-depleted transplantation in children. TCRdb re-derived calls from the PCR reads in MiXCR, one entry per CDR3 protein. The sample shows around 960,000 distinct CDR3 sequences, about 29% of them seen only once. The sequences come from PBMCs, mostly from graft donor cells, collected 360 days after TCRalphabeta/CD19-depleted stem cell transplant. All receptors derive from a boy less than two years old who had a stem cell transplant for SCID, so the T cells may come from the graft donor. The CDR3 runs from the conserved cysteine through the conserved F or W. D genes are given only for firm matches. The size entry is marked missing in some rows and otherwise reads once, few, many or a size class.

J	D	size	V	CDR3	DNA
TRBJ1-5	TRBD1	-	TRBV27	CASRGTGSNQPQHF	TGTGCCAGCAGAGGGACAGGCTCAAATCAGCCCCAGCATTTT
TRBJ1-1	TRBD1	once	TRBV5-6	CASSQPGQGKVKNTEAFF	TGTGCCAGCAGCCAACCGGGACAGGGGAAGGTGAAGAACACTGAAGCTTTCTTT
TRBJ2-5	-	-	TRBV6-5	CASSSHRRGLTGETQYF	TGTGCCAGCAGTTCACACAGGAGGGGGCTCACGGGCGAGACCCAGTACTTC
TRBJ2-1	-	-	TRBV5-1	CASSFTAGSYNEQFF	TGCGCCAGCAGCTTTACGGCCGGCTCCTACAATGAGCAGTTCTTC
TRBJ1-4	-	many	TRBV12-3/TRBV12-4	CASSLNEKLFF	TGTGCCAGCAGTCTTAATGAAAAACTGTTTTTT
TRBJ2-1	-	few	TRBV29-1	CSVRPPSYNEQFF	TGCAGCGTTCGACCACCCTCCTACAATGAGCAGTTCTTC
TRBJ2-5	TRBD1	-	TRBV15	CATSRRGSRQETQYF	TGTGCCACCAGCCGCAGGGGGTCGCGCCAAGAGACCCAGTACTTC
TRBJ2-7	TRBD2	-	TRBV4-1	CASSQVYGGNSYEQYF	TGCGCCAGCAGCCAAGTGTACGGGGGGAACTCCTACGAGCAGTACTTC
TRBJ1-2	-	once	TRBV5-6	CASSLDIYYGYTF	TGTGCCAGCAGCTTGGACATATACTATGGCTACACCTTC
TRBJ1-1	-	-	TRBV5-1	CASSAPDTEAFF	TGCGCCAGCAGCGCACCGGACACTGAAGCTTTCTTT
TRBJ2-1	-	once	TRBV9	CASSVVGATPVNEQFF	TGTGCCAGCAGCGTAGTAGGAGCGACCCCGGTCAATGAGCAGTTCTTC
TRBJ1-1	-	few	TRBV5-1	CASSQTLRTGGPEAFF	TGCGCCAGCAGCCAGACTTTAAGGACCGGAGGCCCTGAAGCTTTCTTT
TRBJ1-5	-	-	TRBV11-1	CASSLVANRERGNQPQHF	TGTGCCAGCAGCTTAGTCGCGAACAGGGAGCGAGGCAATCAGCCCCAGCATTTT